This TCR beta chain came from a study of cytomegalovirus exposure and HLA in healthy donors. The PCR was carried out with 60 Vbeta primers and 13 Jbeta primers. Sequencing used immunoSEQ multiplex PCR; TCRdb keeps in-frame clones, though not all of them. The table has over 100,000 clones, about 70% seen once; the top ten hold 2% to 2.5%. Study-wide points: For most subjects, TCR beta sequences were reported to predict HLA-A and HLA-B alleles with accuracy.

This CDR3 contains 14 residues. The V gene's germline CDR1 is GTSNPN and CDR2 SVGIG (reference sequence). Trimming took 3 bases from V and 5 from J; bases not matched to a gene: 7. A word on this clone: Its antigen is currently unknown.

This TCR came from a woman in her thirties or forties in good health and CMV-seropositive. The sequencing sample was made of PBMCs. The chain employs TRBV30 and TRBJ2-5; 9 bases map to TRBD1. The CDR3: CAWSDGQGRETQYF. For the CDR3, the DNA is TGTGCCTGGAGCGACGGACAGGGGCGGGAGACCCAGTACTTC.